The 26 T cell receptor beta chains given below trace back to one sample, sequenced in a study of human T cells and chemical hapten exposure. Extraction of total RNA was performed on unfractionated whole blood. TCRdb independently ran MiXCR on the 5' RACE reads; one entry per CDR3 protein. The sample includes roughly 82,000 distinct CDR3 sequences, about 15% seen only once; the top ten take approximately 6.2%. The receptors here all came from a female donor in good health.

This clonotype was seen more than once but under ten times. CDR3 sequence reads: CASSPRLVTEAFF. The CDR3 nucleotides are TGTGCCAGTAGCCCGCGACTCGTCACTGAAGCTTTCTTT. The chain links TRBV19 to TRBJ1-1, with no clear D. The CDR3 is made up of 13 amino acids. V was clipped by 6 bases and J by 4 bases, with 12 bases between them. Germline V CDR1 and CDR2: LNHDA, SQIVND (reference sequence). Supplemented by reference TRBV19 and TRBJ1-1, the full variable domain reads DGGITQSPKYLFRKEGQNVTLSCEQNLNHDAMYWYRQDPGQGLRLIYYSQIVNDFQKGDIAEGYSVSREKKESFPLTVTSAQKNPTAFYLCASSPRLVTEAFFGQGTRLTVV.

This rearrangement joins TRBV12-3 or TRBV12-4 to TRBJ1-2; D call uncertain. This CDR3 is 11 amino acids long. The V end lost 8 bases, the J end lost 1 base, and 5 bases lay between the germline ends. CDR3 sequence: CASGFNYGYTF. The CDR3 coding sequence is TGTGCCAGCGGATTTAACTATGGCTACACCTTC.

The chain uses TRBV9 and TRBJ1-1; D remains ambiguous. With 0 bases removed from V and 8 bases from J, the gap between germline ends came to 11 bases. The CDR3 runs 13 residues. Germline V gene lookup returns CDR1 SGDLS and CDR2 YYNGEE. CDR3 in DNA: TGTGCCAGCAGCGTAGGAACCGACCAGGAAGCTTTCTTT. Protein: CASSVGTDQEAFF.

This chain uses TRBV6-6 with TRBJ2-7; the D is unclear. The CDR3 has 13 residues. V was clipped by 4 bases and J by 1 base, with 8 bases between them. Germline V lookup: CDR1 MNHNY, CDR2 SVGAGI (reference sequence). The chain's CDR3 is CASSSDTSYEQYF. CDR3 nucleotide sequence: TGTGCCAGCAGTTCCGACACTTCCTACGAGCAGTACTTC.

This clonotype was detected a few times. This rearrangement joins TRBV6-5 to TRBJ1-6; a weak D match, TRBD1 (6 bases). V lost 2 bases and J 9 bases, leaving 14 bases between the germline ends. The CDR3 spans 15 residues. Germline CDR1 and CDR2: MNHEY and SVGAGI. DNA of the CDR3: TGTGCCAGCAGTTACCAACAGGGTTTCGGTTCACCCCTCCACTTT. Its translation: CASSYQQGFGSPLHF.

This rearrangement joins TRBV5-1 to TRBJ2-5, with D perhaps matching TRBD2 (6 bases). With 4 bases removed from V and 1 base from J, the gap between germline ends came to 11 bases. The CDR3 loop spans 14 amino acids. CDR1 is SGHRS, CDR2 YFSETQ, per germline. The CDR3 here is CASSAPGGQETQYF. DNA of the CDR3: TGCGCCAGCAGCGCGCCCGGGGGCCAAGAGACCCAGTACTTC.

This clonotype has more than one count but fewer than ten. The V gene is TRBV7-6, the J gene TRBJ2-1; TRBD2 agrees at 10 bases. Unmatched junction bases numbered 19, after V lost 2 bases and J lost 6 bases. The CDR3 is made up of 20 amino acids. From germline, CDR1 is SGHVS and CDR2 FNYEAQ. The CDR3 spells CASSLSPVTLAGDFRNEQFF. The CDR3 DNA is TGTGCCAGCAGCTTAAGCCCAGTGACCCTAGCGGGAGATTTTCGCAATGAGCAGTTCTTC.

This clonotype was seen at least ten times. The CDR3 region is CASSRAENTEAFF. The CDR3 coding sequence is TGTGCCAGCAGCAGAGCGGAAAACACTGAAGCTTTCTTT. The chain recombines TRBV6-2 or TRBV6-3 with TRBJ1-1; D is ambiguous. This CDR3 contains 13 residues. Germline V gene sequence: CDR1 MNHEY, CDR2 SVGEGT. V lost 6 bases and J 2 bases, leaving 10 bases between the germline ends.

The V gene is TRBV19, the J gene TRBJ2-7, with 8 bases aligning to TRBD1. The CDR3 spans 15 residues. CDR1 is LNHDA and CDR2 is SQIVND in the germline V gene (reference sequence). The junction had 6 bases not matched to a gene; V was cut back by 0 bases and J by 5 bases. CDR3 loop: CASSIDQGAHNEQYF. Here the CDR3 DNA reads TGTGCCAGTAGTATAGACCAGGGGGCGCACAACGAGCAGTACTTC. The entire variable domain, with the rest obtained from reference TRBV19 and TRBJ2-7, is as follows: DGGITQSPKYLFRKEGQNVTLSCEQNLNHDAMYWYRQDPGQGLRLIYYSQIVNDFQKGDIAEGYSVSREKKESFPLTVTSAQKNPTAFYLCASSIDQGAHNEQYFGPGTRLTVT.

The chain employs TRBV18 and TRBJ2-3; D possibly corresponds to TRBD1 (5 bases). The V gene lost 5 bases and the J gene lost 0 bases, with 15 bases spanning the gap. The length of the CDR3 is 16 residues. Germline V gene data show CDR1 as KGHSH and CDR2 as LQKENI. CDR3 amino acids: CASSTSRTPSTDTQYF. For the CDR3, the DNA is TGTGCCAGCTCAACATCCCGGACACCTAGCACAGATACGCAGTATTTT.

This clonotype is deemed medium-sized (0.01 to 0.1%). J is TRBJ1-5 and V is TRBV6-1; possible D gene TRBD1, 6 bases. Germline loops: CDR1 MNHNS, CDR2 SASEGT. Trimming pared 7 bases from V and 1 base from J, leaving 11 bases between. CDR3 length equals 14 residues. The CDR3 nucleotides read TGTGCCAGCAACCCCACAGGGAGCAATCAGCCCCAGCATTTT. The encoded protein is CASNPTGSNQPQHF.

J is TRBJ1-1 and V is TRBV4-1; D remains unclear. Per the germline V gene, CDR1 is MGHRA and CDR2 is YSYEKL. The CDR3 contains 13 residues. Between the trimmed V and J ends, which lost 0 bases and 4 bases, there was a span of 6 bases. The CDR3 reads CASSQDRGTEAFF. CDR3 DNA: TGCGCCAGCAGCCAAGATCGTGGCACTGAAGCTTTCTTT.

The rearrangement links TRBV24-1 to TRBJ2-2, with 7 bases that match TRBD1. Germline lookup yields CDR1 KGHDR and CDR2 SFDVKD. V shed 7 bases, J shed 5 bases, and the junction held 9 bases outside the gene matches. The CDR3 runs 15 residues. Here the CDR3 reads CATSRGQRITGELFF. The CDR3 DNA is TGTGCCACCAGCCGGGGACAGCGAATAACCGGGGAGCTGTTTTTT.

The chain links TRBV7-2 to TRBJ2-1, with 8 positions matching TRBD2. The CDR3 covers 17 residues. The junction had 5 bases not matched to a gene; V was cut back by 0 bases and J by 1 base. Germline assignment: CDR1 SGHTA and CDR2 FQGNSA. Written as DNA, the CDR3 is TGTGCCAGCAGCTTAGCCCTAAGCGGGAGATCCTACAATGAGCAGTTCTTC. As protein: CASSLALSGRSYNEQFF.

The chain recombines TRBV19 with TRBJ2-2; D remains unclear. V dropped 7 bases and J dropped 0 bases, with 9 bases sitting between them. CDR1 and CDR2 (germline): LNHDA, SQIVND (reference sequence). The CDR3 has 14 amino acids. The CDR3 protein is CASMPPTNTGELFF. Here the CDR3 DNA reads TGTGCCAGTATGCCGCCGACGAACACCGGGGAGCTGTTTTTT.

CDR3 residues: CAISEAGGDTEAFF. The DNA of the CDR3 is TGTGCCATCAGTGAGGCTGGGGGGGACACTGAAGCTTTCTTT. This chain joins TRBV10-3 and TRBJ1-1, with a weak D call TRBD1 (5 bases). The CDR3 is 14 amino acids. V was clipped by 2 bases and J by 3 bases, with 10 bases between them. The germline CDR1 and CDR2 sequences are ENHRY and SYGVKD.

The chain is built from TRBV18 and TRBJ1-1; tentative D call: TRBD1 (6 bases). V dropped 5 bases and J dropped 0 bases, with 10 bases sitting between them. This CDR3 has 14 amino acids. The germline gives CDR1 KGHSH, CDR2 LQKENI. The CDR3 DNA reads TGTGCCAGCTCATCACAGGGCTTGAACACTGAAGCTTTCTTT. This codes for CASSSQGLNTEAFF. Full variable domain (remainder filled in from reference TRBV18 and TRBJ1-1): NAGVMQNPRHLVRRRGQEARLRCSPMKGHSHVYWYRQLPEEGLKFMVYLQKENIIDESGMPKERFSAEFPKEGPSILRIQQVVRGDSAAYFCASSSQGLNTEAFFGQGTRLTVV.

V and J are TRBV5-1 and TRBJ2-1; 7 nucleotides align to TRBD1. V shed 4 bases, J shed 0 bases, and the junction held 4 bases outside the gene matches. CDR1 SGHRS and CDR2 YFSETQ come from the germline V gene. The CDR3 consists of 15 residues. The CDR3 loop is CASSTWDSSYNEQFF. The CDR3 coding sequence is TGCGCCAGCAGCACGTGGGACAGCTCCTACAATGAGCAGTTCTTC. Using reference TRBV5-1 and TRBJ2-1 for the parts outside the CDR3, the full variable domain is KAGVTQTPRYLIKTRGQQVTLSCSPISGHRSVSWYQQTPGQGLQFLFEYFSETQRNKGNFPGRFSGRQFSNSRSEMNVSTLELGDSALYLCASSTWDSSYNEQFFGPGTRLTVL.

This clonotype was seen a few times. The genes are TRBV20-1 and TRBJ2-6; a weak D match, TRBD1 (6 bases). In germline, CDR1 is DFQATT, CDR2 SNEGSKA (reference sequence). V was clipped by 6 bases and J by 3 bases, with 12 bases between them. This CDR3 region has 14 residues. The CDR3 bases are TGCAGTGCCGGACAGTCTGTTGGGGCCAACGTCCTGACTTTC. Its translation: CSAGQSVGANVLTF.

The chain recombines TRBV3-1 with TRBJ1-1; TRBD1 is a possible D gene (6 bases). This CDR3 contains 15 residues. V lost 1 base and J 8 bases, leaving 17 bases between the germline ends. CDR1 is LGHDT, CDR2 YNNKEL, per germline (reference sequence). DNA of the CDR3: TGTGCCAGCAGCCAAGGGGACACCTATAGAAGAGAAGCTTTCTTT. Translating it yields CASSQGDTYRREAFF.

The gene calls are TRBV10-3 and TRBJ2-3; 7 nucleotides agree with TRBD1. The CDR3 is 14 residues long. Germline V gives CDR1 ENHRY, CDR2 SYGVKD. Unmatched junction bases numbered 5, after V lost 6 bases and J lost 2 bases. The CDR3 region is CAIRGDRSTDTQYF. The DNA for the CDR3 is TGTGCCATCAGGGGGGACAGATCCACAGATACGCAGTATTTT.

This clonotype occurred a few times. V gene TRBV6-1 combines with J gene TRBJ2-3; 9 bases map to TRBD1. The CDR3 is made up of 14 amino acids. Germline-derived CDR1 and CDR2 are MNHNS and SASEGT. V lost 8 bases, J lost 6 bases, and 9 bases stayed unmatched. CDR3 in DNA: TGTGCCAGCGCCACAGGGACAGGGATGGATACGCAGTATTTT. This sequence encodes CASATGTGMDTQYF.

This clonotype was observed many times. Written as DNA, the CDR3 is TGCAGTGCTAGACACCCTTGGGGGAGCGGGAGTGGAACAGATACGCAGTATTTT. Translation: CSARHPWGSGSGTDTQYF. The chain combines TRBV20-1 with TRBJ2-3, with 8 bases that match TRBD2. Germline V gene lookup returns CDR1 DFQATT and CDR2 SNEGSKA (reference sequence). The CDR3 runs 18 residues. With 2 bases clipped from V and 3 bases from J, the junction kept 16 bases outside the gene matches.

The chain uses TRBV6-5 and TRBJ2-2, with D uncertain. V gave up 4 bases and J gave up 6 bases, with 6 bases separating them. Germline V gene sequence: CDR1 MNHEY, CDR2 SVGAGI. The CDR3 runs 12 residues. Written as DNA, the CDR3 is TGTGCCAGCAGTTCCCCCCCCGGGGAGCTGTTTTTT. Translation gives CASSSPPGELFF.

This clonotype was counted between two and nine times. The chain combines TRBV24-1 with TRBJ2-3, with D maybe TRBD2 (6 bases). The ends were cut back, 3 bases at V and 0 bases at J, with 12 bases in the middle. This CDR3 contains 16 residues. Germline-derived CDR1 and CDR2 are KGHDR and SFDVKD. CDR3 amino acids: CATSDGTVTSTDTQYF. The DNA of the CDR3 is TGTGCCACCAGTGATGGGACTGTAACTAGCACAGATACGCAGTATTTT.

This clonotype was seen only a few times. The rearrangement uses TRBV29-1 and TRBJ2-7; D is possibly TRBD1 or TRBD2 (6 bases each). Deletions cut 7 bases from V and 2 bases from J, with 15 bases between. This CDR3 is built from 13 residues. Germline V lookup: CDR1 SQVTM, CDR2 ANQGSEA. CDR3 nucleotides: TGCAGCGCCTACGACAGGACTACCTACGAGCAGTACTTC. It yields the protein CSAYDRTTYEQYF.